This TCR beta chain is from a study of blood T cell repertoires in COVID-19. J lost 5 bases, V lost 4 bases, and 7 bases had no gene match. The germline V gene encodes CDR1 SEHNR and CDR2 FQNEAQ (reference sequence). The CDR3 contains 15 residues. Recruitment covered over 20 US areas and drew participants whose ages spanned roughly 18 to 100 years. Libraries were prepared by immunoSEQ multiplex PCR; TCRdb keeps only in-frame clonotypes and omits some of them. Of under 500,000 clones listed, 87% were seen once; the top ten hold about 2%. The material sequenced was PBMCs or T cells enriched from blood (not recorded which). The clonotype comes from a woman between 18 and 29 years old with acute COVID-19. The chain uses TRBV7-9 and TRBJ1-3; 8 nucleotides line up with TRBD1. The CDR3 loop is CASSSGQGERNTIYF. In DNA form, the CDR3 reads TGTGCCAGCAGCTCAGGACAGGGCGAAAGAAACACCATATATTTT.